The clone carrying this T cell receptor (beta chain) turned up a few times. This sample was included in a study of blood T cells in healthy people across ages. For the second PCR, which ran for about 6 to 12 cycles, a sample-barcoded 5' primer and a J-beta primer mix were used. One entry per CDR3 protein, called by TCRdb with MiXCR from the 5' RACE reads. The table lists over 1,500,000 distinct CDR3 sequences, approximately 40% of them singletons. Trimming took 4 bases from V and 0 from J, leaving 9 bases between them. The CDR3 spans 14 residues. The chain couples TRBV12-3 or TRBV12-4 to TRBJ2-5; D is unclear. The sample was blood. This TCR came from a human donor in good health. The CDR3 DNA reads as TGTGCCAGCAGTTGGACGGAGTACCAAGAGACCCAGTACTTC. Translated: CASSWTEYQETQYF.